This TCR beta chain was found in a study of blood T cell repertoires in COVID-19. Study in general: Samples representing acute and convalescent COVID-19 were sourced from the United States, Italy and Spain.

Assay: immunoSEQ multiplex PCR; the TCRdb copy retains only in-frame clones and omits some. The repertoire consists of approximately 400,000 clones, with about 80% occurring once and the leading ten covering 1.1%. This receptor was taken from a human donor with acute or convalescent COVID-19. The donor label of this sample is uncertain. The sample was peripheral blood.

The CDR3 protein is CASRRGDSPLHF. CDR3 coding DNA: TGTGCCAGCAGGCGGGGGGATTCACCCCTCCACTTT. V usage is TRBV28 and J usage is TRBJ1-6; possibly TRBD1 for D (5 bases). Between the trimmed V and J ends, which lost 6 bases and 8 bases, there was a span of 8 bases. This CDR3 is 12 amino acids long. Germline CDR1 and CDR2: MDHEN and SYDVKM. Using reference TRBV28 and TRBJ1-6 for the parts outside the CDR3, the full variable domain is DVKVTQSSRYLVKRTGEKVFLECVQDMDHENMFWYRQDPGLGLRLIYFSYDVKMKEKGDIPEGYSVSREKKERFSLILESASTNQTSMYLCASRRGDSPLHFGNGTRLTVT.